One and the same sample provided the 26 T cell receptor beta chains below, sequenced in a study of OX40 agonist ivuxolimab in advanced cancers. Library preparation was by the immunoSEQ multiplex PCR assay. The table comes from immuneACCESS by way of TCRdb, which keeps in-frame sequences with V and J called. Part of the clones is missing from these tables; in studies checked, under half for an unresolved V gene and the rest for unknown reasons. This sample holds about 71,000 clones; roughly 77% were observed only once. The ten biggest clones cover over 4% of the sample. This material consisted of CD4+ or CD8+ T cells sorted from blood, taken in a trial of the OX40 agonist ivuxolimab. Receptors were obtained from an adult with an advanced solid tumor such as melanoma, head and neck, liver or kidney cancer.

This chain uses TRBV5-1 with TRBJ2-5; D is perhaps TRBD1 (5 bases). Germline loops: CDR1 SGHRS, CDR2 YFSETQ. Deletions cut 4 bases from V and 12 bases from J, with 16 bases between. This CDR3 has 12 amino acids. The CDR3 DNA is TGCGCCAGCAGCCATGCAGGGCTACTAAAGTACTTC. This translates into CASSHAGLLKYF.

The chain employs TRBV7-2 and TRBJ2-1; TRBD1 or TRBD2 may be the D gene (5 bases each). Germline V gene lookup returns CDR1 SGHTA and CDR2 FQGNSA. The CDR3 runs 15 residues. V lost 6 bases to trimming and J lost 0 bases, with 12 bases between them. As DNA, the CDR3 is TGTGCCAGCAGAAACCCTGGGGGCTCCTACAATGAGCAGTTCTTC. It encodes CASRNPGGSYNEQFF.

The CDR3 nucleotides are TGTGCCAGCAGCTTCGGACAGGGGAACACTGAAGCTTTCTTT. Translated: CASSFGQGNTEAFF. This sequence joins TRBV7-9 and TRBJ1-1; 8 nucleotides agree with TRBD1. The CDR3 has 14 amino acids. Looked up from germline, CDR1 is SEHNR and CDR2 is FQNEAQ (reference sequence). After removal of 3 bases from V and 1 base from J, the junction contained 1 base not matched to a gene. Variable domain in full (rest from reference TRBV7-9 and TRBJ1-1): DTGVSQNPRHKITKRGQNVTFRCDPISEHNRLYWYRQTLGQGPEFLTYFQNEAQLEKSRLLSDRFSAERPKGSFSTLEIQRTEQGDSAMYLCASSFGQGNTEAFFGQGTRLTVV.

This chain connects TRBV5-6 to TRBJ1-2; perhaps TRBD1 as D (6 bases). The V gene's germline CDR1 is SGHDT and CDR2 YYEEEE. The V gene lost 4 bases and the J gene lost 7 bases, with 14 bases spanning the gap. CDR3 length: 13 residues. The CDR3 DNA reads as TGTGCCAGCAGCCGGACAGCTTCTGGTGGCTACACCTTC. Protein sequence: CASSRTASGGYTF.

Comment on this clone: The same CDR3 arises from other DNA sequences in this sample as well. The CDR3 DNA sequence: TGTGCCAGCAGTGACTCGAGCGGCTCCTACAATGAGCAGTTCTTC. This sequence encodes CASSDSSGSYNEQFF. This chain uses TRBV6-4 with TRBJ2-1; tentatively, D is TRBD2 (5 bases). The CDR3 consists of 15 residues. Germline V gene data show CDR1 as MRHNA and CDR2 as SNTAGT. V was trimmed by 0 bases and J by 0 bases, leaving 6 bases between them.

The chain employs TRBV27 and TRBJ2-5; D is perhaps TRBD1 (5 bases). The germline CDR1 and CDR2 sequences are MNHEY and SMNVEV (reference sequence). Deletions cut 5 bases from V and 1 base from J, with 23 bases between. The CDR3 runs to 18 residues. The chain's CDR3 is CASSIYPPSRTLQETQYF. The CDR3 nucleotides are TGTGCCAGCAGTATTTACCCTCCCTCGAGGACACTCCAAGAGACCCAGTACTTC.

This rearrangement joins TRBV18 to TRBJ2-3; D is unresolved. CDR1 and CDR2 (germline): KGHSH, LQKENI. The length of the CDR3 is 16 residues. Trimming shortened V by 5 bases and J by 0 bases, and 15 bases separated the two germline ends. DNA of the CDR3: TGTGCCAGCTCATCGACGGGCCTACGGAGCACAGATACGCAGTATTTT. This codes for CASSSTGLRSTDTQYF.

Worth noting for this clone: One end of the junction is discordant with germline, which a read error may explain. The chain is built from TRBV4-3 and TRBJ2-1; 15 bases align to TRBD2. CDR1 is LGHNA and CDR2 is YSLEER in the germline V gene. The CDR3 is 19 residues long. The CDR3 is CASSQDLLFSGLAGGMLLF. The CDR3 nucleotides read TGCGCCAGCAGCCAAGATCTCCTATTTTCTGGACTAGCGGGAGGGATGCTTCTCTTC.

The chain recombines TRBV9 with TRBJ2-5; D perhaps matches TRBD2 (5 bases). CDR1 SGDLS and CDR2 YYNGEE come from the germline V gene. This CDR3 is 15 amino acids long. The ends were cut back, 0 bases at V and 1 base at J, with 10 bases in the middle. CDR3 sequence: CASSVASLAQETQYF. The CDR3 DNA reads TGTGCCAGCAGCGTAGCTAGCCTGGCCCAAGAGACCCAGTACTTC.

DNA for the CDR3: TGTGCCAGCGCAGTCGCCAGGTTTGGCGAGCAGTACTTC. It yields the protein CASAVARFGEQYF. The V and J genes are TRBV18 and TRBJ2-5, with D uncertain. Judging by the DNA end, TRBJ2-7 fits better; the J call may be wrong. This CDR3 comprises 13 residues. The germline V gene encodes CDR1 KGHSH and CDR2 LQKENI.

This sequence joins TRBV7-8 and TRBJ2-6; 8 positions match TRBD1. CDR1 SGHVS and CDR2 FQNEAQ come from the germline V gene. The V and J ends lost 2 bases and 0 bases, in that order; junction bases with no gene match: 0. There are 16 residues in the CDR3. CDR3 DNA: TGTGCCAGCAGCTTACAGGGGGCCTCTGGGGCCAACGTCCTGACTTTC. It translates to CASSLQGASGANVLTF.

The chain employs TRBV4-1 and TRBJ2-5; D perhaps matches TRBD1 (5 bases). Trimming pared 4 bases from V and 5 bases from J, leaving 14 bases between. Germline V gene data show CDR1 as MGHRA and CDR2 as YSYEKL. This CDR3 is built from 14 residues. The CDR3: CASSLVQGDETQYF. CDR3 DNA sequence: TGCGCCAGCAGCCTAGTCCAGGGCGACGAGACCCAGTACTTC.

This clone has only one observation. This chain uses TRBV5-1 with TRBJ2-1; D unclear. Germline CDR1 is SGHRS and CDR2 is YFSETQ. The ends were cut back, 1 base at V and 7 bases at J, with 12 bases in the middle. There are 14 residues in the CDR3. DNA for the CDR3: TGCGCCAGCAGCTTGACCCCAGCGAATAATGAGCAGTTCTTC. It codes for CASSLTPANNEQFF.

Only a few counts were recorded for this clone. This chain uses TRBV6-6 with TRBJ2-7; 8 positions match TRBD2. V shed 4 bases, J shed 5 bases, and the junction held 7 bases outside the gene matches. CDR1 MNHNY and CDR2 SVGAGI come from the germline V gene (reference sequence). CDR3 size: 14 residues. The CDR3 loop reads CASSWVSGADEQYF. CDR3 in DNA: TGTGCCAGCAGTTGGGTTAGCGGGGCTGACGAGCAGTACTTC.

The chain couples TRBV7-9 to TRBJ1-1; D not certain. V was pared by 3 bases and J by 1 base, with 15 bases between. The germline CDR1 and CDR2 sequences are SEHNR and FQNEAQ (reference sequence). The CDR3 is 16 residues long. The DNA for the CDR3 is TGTGCCAGCAGCTTTCCTCCGGAATGGGGGAACACTGAAGCTTTCTTT. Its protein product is CASSFPPEWGNTEAFF.

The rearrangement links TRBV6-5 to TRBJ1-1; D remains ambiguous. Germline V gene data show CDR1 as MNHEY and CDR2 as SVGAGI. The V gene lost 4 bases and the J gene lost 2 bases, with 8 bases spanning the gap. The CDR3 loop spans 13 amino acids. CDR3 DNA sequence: TGTGCCAGCAGTTCAACAGCAAACACTGAAGCTTTCTTT. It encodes CASSSTANTEAFF.

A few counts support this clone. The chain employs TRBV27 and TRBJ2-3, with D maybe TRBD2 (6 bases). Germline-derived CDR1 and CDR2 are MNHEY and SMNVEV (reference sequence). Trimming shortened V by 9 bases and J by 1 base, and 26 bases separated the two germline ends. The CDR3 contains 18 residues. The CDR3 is CARVDARRDESRTDTQYF. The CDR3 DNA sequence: TGTGCCAGAGTTGACGCAAGGCGGGACGAGTCCCGCACAGATACGCAGTATTTT.

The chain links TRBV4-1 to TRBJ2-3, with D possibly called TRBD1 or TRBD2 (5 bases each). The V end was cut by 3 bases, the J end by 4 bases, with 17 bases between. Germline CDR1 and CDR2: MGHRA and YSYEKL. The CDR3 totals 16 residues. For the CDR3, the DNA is TGCGCCAGCAGCCAGGGGGTTGTATCGAGGGCAGATACGCAGTATTTT. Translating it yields CASSQGVVSRADTQYF.

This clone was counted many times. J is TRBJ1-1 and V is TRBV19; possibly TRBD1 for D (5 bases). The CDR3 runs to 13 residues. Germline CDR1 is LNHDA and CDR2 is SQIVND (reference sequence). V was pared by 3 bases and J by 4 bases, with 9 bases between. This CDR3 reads CASSMGVGTEAFF. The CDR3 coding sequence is TGTGCCAGTAGTATGGGGGTCGGCACTGAAGCTTTCTTT.

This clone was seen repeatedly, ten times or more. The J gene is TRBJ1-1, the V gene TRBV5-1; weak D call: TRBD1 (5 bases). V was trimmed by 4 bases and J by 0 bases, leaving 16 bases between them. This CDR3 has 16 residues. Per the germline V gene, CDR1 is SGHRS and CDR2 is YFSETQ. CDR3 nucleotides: TGCGCCAGCAGCACGGAATTGGCAGGGCTGAACACTGAAGCTTTCTTT. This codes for CASSTELAGLNTEAFF.

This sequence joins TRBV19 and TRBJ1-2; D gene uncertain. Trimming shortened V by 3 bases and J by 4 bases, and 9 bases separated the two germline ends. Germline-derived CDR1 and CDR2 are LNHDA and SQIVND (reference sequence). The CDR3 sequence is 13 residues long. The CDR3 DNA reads TGTGCCAGTAGTATGGGCAGTATCTATGGCTACACCTTC. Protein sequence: CASSMGSIYGYTF.

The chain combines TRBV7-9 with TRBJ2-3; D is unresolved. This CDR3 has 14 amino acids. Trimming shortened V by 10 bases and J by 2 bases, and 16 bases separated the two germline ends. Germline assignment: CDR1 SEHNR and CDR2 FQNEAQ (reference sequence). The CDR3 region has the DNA TGTGCCACCTCTTCGCAAAGAATCACAGATACGCAGTATTTT. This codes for CATSSQRITDTQYF.

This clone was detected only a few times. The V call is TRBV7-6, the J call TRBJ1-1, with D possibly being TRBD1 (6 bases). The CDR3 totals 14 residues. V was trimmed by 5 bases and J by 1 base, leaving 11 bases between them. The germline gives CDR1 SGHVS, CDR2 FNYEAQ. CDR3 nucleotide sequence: TGTGCCAGCAGCCCAGGGGAGGGGAACACTGAAGCTTTCTTT. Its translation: CASSPGEGNTEAFF. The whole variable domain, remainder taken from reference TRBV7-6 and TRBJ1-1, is GAGVSQSPRYKVTKRGQDVALRCDPISGHVSLYWYRQALGQGPEFLTYFNYEAQQDKSGLPNDRFSAERPEGSISTLTIQRTEQRDSAMYRCASSPGEGNTEAFFGQGTRLTVV.

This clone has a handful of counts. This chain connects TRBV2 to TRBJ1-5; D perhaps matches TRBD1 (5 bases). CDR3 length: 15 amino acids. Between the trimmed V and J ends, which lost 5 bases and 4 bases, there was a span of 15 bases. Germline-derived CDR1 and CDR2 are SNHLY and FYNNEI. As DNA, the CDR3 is TGTGCCAGCAGTCCGGGGGGAGGGCGGAATCAGCCCCAGCATTTT. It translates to CASSPGGGRNQPQHF.

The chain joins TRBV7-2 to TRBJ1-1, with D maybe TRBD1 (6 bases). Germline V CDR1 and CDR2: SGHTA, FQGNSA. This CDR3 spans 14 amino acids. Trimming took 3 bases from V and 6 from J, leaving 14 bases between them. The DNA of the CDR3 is TGTGCCAGCAGCTTTAGCAGGGGAACCCCTGAAGCTTTCTTT. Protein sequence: CASSFSRGTPEAFF.

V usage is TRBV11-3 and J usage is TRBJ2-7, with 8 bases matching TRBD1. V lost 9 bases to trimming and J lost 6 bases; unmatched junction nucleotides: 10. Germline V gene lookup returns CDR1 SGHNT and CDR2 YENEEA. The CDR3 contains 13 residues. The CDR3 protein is CASGQGLFSEQYF. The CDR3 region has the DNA TGTGCCAGTGGACAGGGCCTTTTCTCCGAGCAGTACTTC.